The 28 T cell receptor beta chains listed next were all sequenced from one sample in a study of CD8+ T cells in alopecia areata. RNA extraction was followed by reverse transcription into cDNA, which acted as the sequencing template. Sequencing was performed with immunoSEQ multiplex PCR; in TCRdb, only in-frame clones are kept and a portion is missing. The repertoire holds roughly 150,000 clones, with less than 65% as singletons. This sample comprised CD8+ T cells sorted from blood, obtained at week 0. All receptors come from a human donor with alopecia areata.

In DNA form, the CDR3 reads TGTGCCAGCAGCCCCAACATAGGGCAATCTGGCCCTCGGTTCTTC. Its protein product is CASSPNIGQSGPRFF. The J gene is TRBJ2-1, the V gene TRBV27; D gene unclear. The CDR3 is 15 amino acids. The ends were cut back, 6 bases at V and 15 bases at J, with 27 bases in the middle. CDR1 and CDR2 (germline): MNHEY, SMNVEV (reference sequence).

The gene calls are TRBV19 and TRBJ1-2; a possible D gene is TRBD1 (5 bases). The CDR3 has 11 residues. The V and J ends lost 11 bases and 5 bases respectively, with 12 bases between them. The germline V gene has CDR1 LNHDA and CDR2 SQIVND (reference sequence). The CDR3 here is CAVGDEYGYTF. The CDR3 nucleotides read TGTGCCGTGGGGGATGAGTATGGCTACACCTTC.

The rearrangement uses TRBV6-5 and TRBJ2-1; perhaps D is TRBD1 or TRBD2 (5 bases each). The CDR3 loop spans 12 amino acids. The germline gives CDR1 MNHEY, CDR2 SVGAGI. Between the trimmed V and J ends, which lost 2 bases and 8 bases, there was a span of 7 bases. The CDR3 sequence: CASSYEGHEQFF. CDR3 bases: TGTGCCAGCAGTTACGAGGGGCATGAGCAGTTCTTC.

This clone has only a few counts. This sequence joins TRBV29-1 and TRBJ2-1, with TRBD2 identical over 10 bases. V dropped 7 bases and J dropped 7; count of bases not matched to a gene: 4. There are 12 residues in the CDR3. The germline CDR1 and CDR2 sequences are SQVTM and ANQGSEA. CDR3 amino acids: CSGLAGGNEQFF. As DNA, the CDR3 is TGCAGCGGACTAGCGGGTGGGAATGAGCAGTTCTTC.

The rearrangement links TRBV5-6 to TRBJ2-7; either TRBD1 or TRBD2 may fit D (5 bases each). Trimming shortened V by 4 bases and J by 4 bases, and 15 bases separated the two germline ends. Germline V gene sequence: CDR1 SGHDT, CDR2 YYEEEE. The CDR3 totals 14 residues. The CDR3 reads CASSERDGDYEQYF. The DNA for the CDR3 is TGTGCCAGCAGCGAACGGGACGGAGATTACGAGCAGTACTTC.

This clone has more than one count but fewer than ten. The rearrangement uses TRBV10-3 and TRBJ2-1; no clear D gene. Germline CDR1 ENHRY, CDR2 SYGVKD. Trimming took 3 bases from V and 1 from J, leaving 13 bases between them. The CDR3 totals 16 residues. The CDR3 loop is CAISDTGGRSYNEQFF. The CDR3 region has the DNA TGTGCCATCAGTGATACGGGCGGCAGATCCTACAATGAGCAGTTCTTC.

This clone occurred once. This rearrangement joins TRBV6-1 to TRBJ2-7; D is perhaps TRBD2 (5 bases). The CDR3 covers 15 residues. Germline V gene data show CDR1 as MNHNS and CDR2 as SASEGT. The ends were cut back, 4 bases at V and 0 bases at J, with 13 bases in the middle. The CDR3, as DNA: TGTGCCAGCAGTGTCTCGGGATCAAGCTCCTACGAGCAGTACTTC. Translated: CASSVSGSSSYEQYF.

This clone was picked up a small number of times. The chain has TRBV7-9 and TRBJ2-3; D call uncertain. The germline gives CDR1 SEHNR, CDR2 FQNEAQ (reference sequence). The V gene lost 2 bases and the J gene lost 4 bases, with 4 bases spanning the gap. This CDR3 spans 12 amino acids. CDR3 bases: TGTGCCAGCAGCTTATCGGCAGATACGCAGTATTTT. It encodes CASSLSADTQYF.

The table lists this clone with a few counts. The chain uses TRBV6-1 and TRBJ1-2; 7 bases agree with TRBD1. This CDR3 region has 11 residues. CDR1 MNHNS and CDR2 SASEGT come from the germline V gene. V shed 1 base and J 12 bases; nucleotides not matched to a gene: 2. The CDR3 sequence: CASSEGGQDTF. The DNA for the CDR3 is TGTGCCAGCAGTGAAGGTGGACAGGACACCTTC.

This clone appeared a few times. The chain carries TRBV30 and TRBJ2-7, with D uncertain. V lost 2 bases and J lost 5, with 13 bases in between. This CDR3 contains 13 residues. Germline V gene data show CDR1 as GTSNPN and CDR2 as SVGIG (reference sequence). CDR3 residues: CAWSTGQFNEQYF. As DNA, the CDR3 is TGTGCCTGGAGTACCGGCCAATTCAACGAGCAGTACTTC.

The chain carries TRBV4-2 and TRBJ1-1; D uncertain. The length of the CDR3 is 12 residues. V was trimmed by 7 bases and J by 1 base, leaving 7 bases between them. Germline V gives CDR1 LGHNA, CDR2 YNFKEQ. The CDR3 reads CASNSANTEAFF. DNA for the CDR3: TGTGCCAGCAACAGCGCGAACACTGAAGCTTTCTTT.

The CDR3 DNA follows: TGCAGCGCTACCAGGGGAGGCCGCACTGAAGCTTTCTTT. Its protein product is CSATRGGRTEAFF. The rearrangement links TRBV29-1 to TRBJ1-1, with D maybe TRBD1 (6 bases). CDR3 length: 13 residues. Between the trimmed V and J ends, which lost 7 bases and 4 bases, there was a span of 16 bases. CDR1 and CDR2 (germline): SQVTM, ANQGSEA.

There are a few counts of this clone. The V gene is TRBV5-6, the J gene TRBJ1-2; 7 bases agree with TRBD1. The junction had 9 bases not matched to a gene; V was cut back by 4 bases and J by 12 bases. From germline, CDR1 is SGHDT and CDR2 YYEEEE. CDR3 length equals 12 residues. In nucleotides, the CDR3 is TGTGCCAGCAGCCAATTCGACAGGGAAGACACCTTC. Residues: CASSQFDREDTF.

This clone was picked up a small number of times. This chain connects TRBV30 to TRBJ2-3; D not certain. This CDR3 contains 12 residues. The V and J ends lost 2 bases and 3 bases respectively, with 6 bases between them. Germline lookup yields CDR1 GTSNPN and CDR2 SVGIG (reference sequence). CDR3 loop: CAWSLGTDTQYF. CDR3 nucleotide sequence: TGTGCCTGGAGTCTTGGAACAGATACGCAGTATTTT.

This clone was counted once. The rearrangement links TRBV4-3 to TRBJ1-2; tentative D call: TRBD1 (5 bases). CDR1 is LGHNA and CDR2 is YSLEER in the germline V gene. V was pared by 0 bases and J by 7 bases, with 21 bases between. The CDR3 runs 17 residues. DNA of the CDR3: TGCGCCAGCAGCCAAGATGCTCCGGTGTCGGGGCCGTCTGGCTACACCTTC. This sequence encodes CASSQDAPVSGPSGYTF.

This chain links TRBV7-9 with TRBJ1-1; TRBD1 is a possible D gene (5 bases). In germline, CDR1 is SEHNR, CDR2 FQNEAQ (reference sequence). V shed 5 bases and J shed 4 bases, with 20 bases lying between them. This CDR3 has 16 amino acids. In DNA form, the CDR3 reads TGTGCCAGCAGCCCAGACATAGACAGTGGTGCCACTGAAGCTTTCTTT. Its translation: CASSPDIDSGATEAFF.

The gene calls are TRBV30 and TRBJ2-1, with no clear D. CDR3 length equals 16 residues. With 0 bases removed from V and 2 bases from J, the gap between germline ends came to 14 bases. CDR1 GTSNPN and CDR2 SVGIG come from the germline V gene (reference sequence). This CDR3 is CAWSVLGLSAYNEQFF. CDR3 in DNA: TGTGCCTGGAGTGTACTTGGTTTGAGCGCCTACAATGAGCAGTTCTTC. Supplemented by reference TRBV30 and TRBJ2-1, the full variable domain reads SQTIHQWPATLVQPVGSPLSLECTVEGTSNPNLYWYRQAAGRGLQLLFYSVGIGQISSEVPQNLSASRPQDRQFILSSKKLLLSDSGFYLCAWSVLGLSAYNEQFFGPGTRLTVL.

This chain links TRBV29-1 with TRBJ1-2; D possibly corresponds to TRBD1 (5 bases). Germline CDR1 is SQVTM and CDR2 is ANQGSEA. The CDR3 covers 12 residues. V was clipped by 5 bases and J by 4 bases, with 11 bases between them. The CDR3 region is CSVLGEGYGYTF. CDR3 nucleotide sequence: TGCAGCGTTTTGGGGGAGGGCTATGGCTACACCTTC.

This clone was observed a handful of times. This chain uses TRBV6-6 with TRBJ1-4; TRBD1 might be the D (6 bases). The CDR3 consists of 13 residues. Trimming cost V 8 bases and J 5 bases, with 12 bases left between them. CDR1 and CDR2 (germline): MNHNY, SVGAGI (reference sequence). The CDR3 reads CASGAGTNEKLFF. The CDR3 DNA reads as TGTGCCAGCGGTGCGGGGACAAATGAAAAACTGTTTTTT.

There are a few counts of this clone. Other DNA sequences from this sample encode an identical CDR3 as well. The rearrangement uses TRBV13 and TRBJ1-1; D not certain. Germline-derived CDR1 and CDR2 are PRHDT and FYEKMQ (reference sequence). V lost 2 bases to trimming and J lost 0 bases, with 4 bases between them. The CDR3 extends over 13 amino acids. DNA for the CDR3: TGTGCCAGCAGCTTAAGGATGAACACTGAAGCTTTCTTT. This translates into CASSLRMNTEAFF.

The chain combines TRBV9 with TRBJ2-1, with 11 bases fitting TRBD2. The CDR3 is 13 amino acids. Germline V gives CDR1 SGDLS, CDR2 YYNGEE. J was trimmed by 10 bases and V by 8 bases; bases with no gene match: 8. In DNA, the CDR3 is TGTGCCAGTTCTCGGCTAGCGGGGGGAGAGCAGTTCTTC. Its protein product is CASSRLAGGEQFF.

In this sample, this clone turned up a few times. This sequence joins TRBV29-1 and TRBJ2-1; D unresolved. V shed 8 bases and J shed 1 base, with 12 bases lying between them. Germline values: CDR1 SQVTM, CDR2 ANQGSEA. CDR3 size: 13 residues. Here the CDR3 reads CSSRHGSYNEQFF. The CDR3 DNA sequence: TGCAGCTCCCGCCATGGGTCCTACAATGAGCAGTTCTTC.

This clone showed up just a few times. The chain recombines TRBV5-1 with TRBJ1-1; perhaps TRBD1 as D (5 bases). This CDR3 comprises 15 residues. CDR1 is SGHRS, CDR2 YFSETQ, per germline. The V end lost 1 base, the J end lost 5 bases, and 15 bases lay between the germline ends. CDR3 residues: CASSLSGGWNTEAFF. CDR3 in DNA: TGCGCCAGCAGCTTGTCTGGGGGTTGGAATACTGAAGCTTTCTTT.

The rearrangement uses TRBV6-6 and TRBJ2-3; D is perhaps TRBD1 (6 bases). V lost 4 bases and J lost 2, with 10 bases in between. The length of the CDR3 is 14 residues. The germline CDR1 and CDR2 sequences are MNHNY and SVGAGI (reference sequence). The CDR3 DNA is TGTGCCAGCAGTTTGGGGGCTGTCACAGATACGCAGTATTTT. This sequence encodes CASSLGAVTDTQYF.

By share of the sample, this clone is medium-sized. The chain uses TRBV10-1 and TRBJ1-5; a possible D gene is TRBD1 (6 bases). Germline values: CDR1 WNHNN, CDR2 SYGVQD (reference sequence). Deletions cut 0 bases from V and 7 bases from J, with 13 bases between. The CDR3 sequence is 15 residues long. The CDR3 protein is CASSESYRVDQPQHF. The CDR3 bases are TGCGCCAGCAGTGAGTCCTACAGGGTTGACCAGCCCCAGCATTTT.

The chain couples TRBV5-1 to TRBJ1-2; D possibly corresponds to TRBD1 (5 bases). V gave up 0 bases and J gave up 3 bases, with 12 bases separating them. The CDR3 consists of 15 residues. The germline gives CDR1 SGHRS, CDR2 YFSETQ. The DNA for the CDR3 is TGCGCCAGCAGCTTGGAAAGGGGTTCGTACTATGGCTACACCTTC. Translation gives CASSLERGSYYGYTF.

This chain links TRBV4-3 with TRBJ1-5; D is ambiguous. V was clipped by 1 base and J by 6 bases, with 7 bases between them. The CDR3 totals 13 residues. Germline V lookup: CDR1 LGHNA, CDR2 YSLEER. The CDR3 DNA is TGCGCCAGCAGCCAAGCTGTCAGTCAGCCCCAGCATTTT. Translation gives CASSQAVSQPQHF.

This clone was found once. The chain employs TRBV27 and TRBJ2-7; 10 bases agree with TRBD1. This CDR3 region has 14 residues. CDR1 and CDR2 from the germline V gene are MNHEY and SMNVEV (reference sequence). Trimming cost V 4 bases and J 5 bases; bases outside gene matches: 5. The CDR3 DNA reads as TGTGCCAGCAGTTCCGGGGACAGGGGACACGAGCAGTACTTC. Amino acids: CASSSGDRGHEQYF.